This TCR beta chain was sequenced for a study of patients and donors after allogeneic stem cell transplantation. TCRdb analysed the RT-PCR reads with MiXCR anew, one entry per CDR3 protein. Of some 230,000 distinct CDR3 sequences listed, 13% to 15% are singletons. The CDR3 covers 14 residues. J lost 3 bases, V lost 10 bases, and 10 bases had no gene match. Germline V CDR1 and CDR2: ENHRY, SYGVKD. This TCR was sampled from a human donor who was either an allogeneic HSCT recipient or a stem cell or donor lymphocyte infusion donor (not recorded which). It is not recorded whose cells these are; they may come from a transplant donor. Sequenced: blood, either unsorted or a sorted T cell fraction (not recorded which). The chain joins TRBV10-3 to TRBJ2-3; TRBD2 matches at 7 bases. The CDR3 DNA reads TGTGCCACCTGCCGGGACTACCAAACAGATACGCAGTATTTT. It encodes CATCRDYQTDTQYF.